This T cell receptor (beta chain) comes out of a study of blood T cell repertoires in COVID-19. CDR1 and CDR2 from the germline V gene are SGDLS and YYNGEE. This CDR3 is built from 18 residues. Trimming at V came to 0 bases and at J to 6 bases, leaving 16 bases not matched to a gene. Original data processing: Estimation of nucleated cell counts relied on the amplification of reference gene primers. Assay used: immunoSEQ multiplex PCR; TCRdb lists only in-frame clones, some missing. That table supplies the V and J calls and clone size; D and trimming were determined from the DNA. The repertoire consists of 160,000 or so clones, with about four fifths occurring once and the leading ten covering approximately 6.2%.

V gene TRBV9 combines with J gene TRBJ2-7; TRBD1 agrees at 9 bases. The receptor comes from a man aged 65 to 79 with active or convalescent COVID-19. The source material was peripheral blood. The DNA for the CDR3 is TGTGCCAGCAGCGTAGGCCAGGGCGGGACAGGGATAATACGCGAGCAGTACTTC. Amino acid sequence: CASSVGQGGTGIIREQYF.